A selection of T cell receptor beta chains follows, all from one sample in a study of T cells in Graves' hyperthyroidism and ophthalmopathy. TCRdb passed the multiplex PCR reads through MiXCR, listing each CDR3 protein once. The table includes around 430,000 distinct CDR3 sequences, about 15% detected once. The sample was blood. Receptor source: a woman aged 30 to 39 with Graves' hyperthyroidism. Both conserved end residues are part of each CDR3. A D gene is named only where the DNA matches it firmly. Clone size is shown for a subset of rows, as once, few, many or a class of expanded clone.

TRBJ2-3	TRBD1	TRBV7-9	few	TGTGCCAGCAGCTCAAACACAGGGGTTAGCACAGATACGCAGTATTTT	CASSSNTGVSTDTQYF
TRBJ1-2	-	TRBV19	-	TGTGCCAGTAGTAGCCGGGACACAGCTAACTATGGCTACACCTTC	CASSSRDTANYGYTF
TRBJ2-2	-	TRBV6-5	-	TGTGCCAGCAGTTACCCCCCCACCGGGGAGCTGTTTTTT	CASSYPPTGELFF
TRBJ1-6	-	TRBV19	few	TGTGCCAGTAGTTACAGGAGCTCCTATAATTCACCCCTCCACTTT	CASSYRSSYNSPLHF
TRBJ1-2	-	TRBV27	-	TGTGCCAGCAGTTTAAAGGGTGGTCTCTATGGCTACACCTTC	CASSLKGGLYGYTF
TRBJ2-7	TRBD1	TRBV5-1	many	TGCGCCAGCAGCCCCACCGGGACAGGGCAAGTCGAGCAGTACTTC	CASSPTGTGQVEQYF
TRBJ2-1	-	TRBV5-1	-	TGCGCCAGCAGCCTCATAGGGGAAACCTACAATGAGCAGTTCTTC	CASSLIGETYNEQFF
TRBJ2-3	-	TRBV18	-	TGTGCCAGCTCCCCGGGACTTCCTGGCGAAGGATATACGCAGTATTTT	CASSPGLPGEGYTQYF
TRBJ1-1	-	TRBV3-1	many	TGTGCCAGCAGCCAGGGGACGAGGGGTACTGAAGCTTTCTTT	CASSQGTRGTEAFF
TRBJ2-7	-	TRBV27	many	TGTGCCAGCGGATCGTTCGGGTACGAGCAGTACTTC	CASGSFGYEQYF
TRBJ2-1	-	TRBV20-1	few	TGCAGTGCTAACGGACAGAGCTCCTACAATGAGCAGTTCTTC	CSANGQSSYNEQFF
TRBJ1-1	TRBD1	TRBV2	many	TGTGCCAGCAGGACAGGGGTGAACACTGAAGCTTTCTTT	CASRTGVNTEAFF
TRBJ2-7	-	TRBV27	-	TGTGCCAGCAGTCCCCGGGCGGGGCGCGACGAGCAGTACTTC	CASSPRAGRDEQYF
TRBJ2-2	-	TRBV7-9	-	TGTGCCAGCAGCTTAGGGACGGTAAACACCGGGGAGCTGTTTTTT	CASSLGTVNTGELFF
TRBJ2-7	TRBD2	TRBV6-2/TRBV6-3	-	TGTGCCAGCAGTTACGTTAGCGGGAGGGCCCTCTACGAGCAGTACTTC	CASSYVSGRALYEQYF
TRBJ2-1	-	TRBV3-1	few	TGTGCCAGCAGCGACTTTCGACTATCGAGCTCCTACAATGAGCAGTTCTTC	CASSDFRLSSSYNEQFF
TRBJ2-1	-	TRBV5-4	few	TGTGCCAGCAGCTCCAAGCAGGGGGCGGGAGGAGGGTATGAGCAGTTCTTC	CASSSKQGAGGGYEQFF
TRBJ2-6	-	TRBV12-3/TRBV12-4	many	TGTGCCAGCAGTTTTCAGGGGCTTGGGGCCAACGTCCTGACTTTC	CASSFQGLGANVLTF
TRBJ2-7	TRBD2	TRBV30	many	TGTGCCTGGACGTGGGCTAGCGGAGCCTACGAGCAGTACTTC	CAWTWASGAYEQYF
TRBJ2-3	-	TRBV9	few	TGTGCCAGCAGCGTAGCTAAACAGCAGGGTTTCCCCAACAGCACAGATACGCAGTATTTT	CASSVAKQQGFPNSTDTQYF
TRBJ2-1	TRBD1	TRBV28	-	TGTGCCAGCAGTTCGACCGGGACAGGCGGCGGGGATGAGCAGTTCTTC	CASSSTGTGGGDEQFF
TRBJ1-1	-	TRBV6-1	many	TGTGCCAGCAGTGAAATAGGGGGGGACACTGAAGCTTTCTTT	CASSEIGGDTEAFF
TRBJ2-1	TRBD1	TRBV7-8	many	TGTGCCAGCAGCTTACAACAGGGGGGCAATGAGCAGTTCTTC	CASSLQQGGNEQFF
TRBJ1-5	-	TRBV3-1	many	TGTGCCAGCAGCCCAATGAACAACAATCAGCCCCAGCATTTT	CASSPMNNNQPQHF
TRBJ2-3	TRBD2	TRBV3-1	many	TGTGCCAGCAGCGCCGCTAGCGGGAGCACAGATACGCAGTATTTT	CASSAASGSTDTQYF
TRBJ2-7	-	TRBV27	many	TGTGCCAGCAGTTTACACGGGGGCATCTCCTACGAGCAGTACTTC	CASSLHGGISYEQYF
TRBJ2-3	TRBD2	TRBV5-6	-	TGTGCCAGCAGCTTGGCGATAGCGGGAACGGATACGCAGTATTTT	CASSLAIAGTDTQYF
TRBJ2-1	-	TRBV20-1	-	TGCAGTGCTAGAGGGCTAGCGCTCCGGGGGCAGTTCTTC	CSARGLALRGQFF
TRBJ1-2	-	TRBV3-1	many	TGTGCCAGCAGCTATCAGCCGGGGACGGCGTTTGGCTACACCTTC	CASSYQPGTAFGYTF
TRBJ2-7	TRBD2	TRBV20-1	few	TGCAGTGCTCTAGTAGCGGGAGGGCGGTACGAGCAGTACTTC	CSALVAGGRYEQYF
TRBJ1-4	-	TRBV12-3/TRBV12-4	-	TGTGCCAGCAGTCCCGGTACCGGGAAAATCCGGGAACTGTTTTTT	CASSPGTGKIRELFF
TRBJ1-1	-	TRBV28	many	TGTGCCAGCAGGACCTCGCGAGGCACTGAAGCTTTCTTT	CASRTSRGTEAFF
TRBJ1-3	TRBD1	TRBV7-6	-	TGTGCCAGCAGCCCCGGGCAGGGGGCGAACACCATATATTTT	CASSPGQGANTIYF
TRBJ2-1	-	TRBV29-1	-	TGCAGCGTTGAAGGTGGGAATGAGCAGTTCTTC	CSVEGGNEQFF
TRBJ2-5	TRBD2	TRBV7-9	few	TGTGCCAGCAGCCCCGGGACTAGCGTAAGGGATGTAGAGACCCAGTACTTC	CASSPGTSVRDVETQYF
TRBJ1-2	-	TRBV5-4	few	TGTGCCAGCAGCTTAATCGGGCGATACCTCTATGGCTACACCTTC	CASSLIGRYLYGYTF
TRBJ2-7	-	TRBV6-1	-	TGTGCCACCGGACAGACCTACGAGCAGTACTTC	CATGQTYEQYF
TRBJ1-1	TRBD1	TRBV29-1	-	TGCAGCGGTCGGACAGGGGACACTGAAGCTTTCTTT	CSGRTGDTEAFF
TRBJ2-5	TRBD2	TRBV6-1	many	TGTGCCAGCTCTAGCGGGAGGGCCTGGGAGACCCAGTACTTC	CASSSGRAWETQYF
TRBJ1-1	-	TRBV28	many	TGTGCCAGCACCGGGGGGTATACTGAAGCTTTCTTT	CASTGGYTEAFF
TRBJ2-7	TRBD2	TRBV7-2	many	TGTGCCAGCAGGGCCGGGACTAGCAGCCACGAGCAGTACTTC	CASRAGTSSHEQYF
TRBJ2-1	-	TRBV10-1	-	TGCGCCAGCAGCTCAACTAGTTATGAGCAGTTCTTC	CASSSTSYEQFF
TRBJ2-7	TRBD2	TRBV5-1	many	TGTGCCAGCAGCTTAGGAACTAGCGGGAGCTACGAGCAGTACTTC	CASSLGTSGSYEQYF
TRBJ2-7	-	TRBV20-1	many	TGCAGTGCTAGAGATGCCGGACAGAACTACGAGCAGTACTTC	CSARDAGQNYEQYF
TRBJ1-2	-	TRBV6-2/TRBV6-3	-	TGTGCCAGCAGTTACTCGGTGGGGGCCTATGGCTACACCTTC	CASSYSVGAYGYTF
TRBJ1-2	-	TRBV7-9	-	TGTGCCAGCACCCTTAAAAGGGGGGGCAGTCCCTATGGTGGCTACACCTTC	CASTLKRGGSPYGGYTF
TRBJ1-5	TRBD1	TRBV12-3/TRBV12-4	many	TGTGCCAGCATTCCAGGGGGAGGCAATCAGCCCCAGCATTTT	CASIPGGGNQPQHF
TRBJ2-7	-	TRBV11-2	few	TGTGCCAGCAGCTCTAGGGGGTTCCACGAGCAGTACTTC	CASSSRGFHEQYF
TRBJ2-7	-	TRBV6-1	few	TGTGCCAGCAGCCCTTCGCGGCTCAGCTCCTACGAGCAGTACTTC	CASSPSRLSSYEQYF